A single sample gave rise to the 24 T cell receptor beta chains below, sequenced in a study of cytomegalovirus exposure and HLA in healthy donors. The study ran its PCR with 60 Vbeta and 13 Jbeta primers. Sequencing was performed with immunoSEQ multiplex PCR; in TCRdb, only in-frame clones are kept and a portion is missing. Recorded for this sample: about 140,000 clones. The specimen sequenced was PBMCs. These receptors were taken from a male donor in good health and CMV-seronegative.

The genes are TRBV29-1 and TRBJ2-3; 11 bases match TRBD1. Germline trimming cut 6 bases from V and 5 bases from J; bases unmatched to any gene: 7. This CDR3 spans 14 amino acids. Germline V CDR1 and CDR2: SQVTM, ANQGSEA. This CDR3 reads CSVNPGQGGDTQYF. As DNA, the CDR3 is TGCAGCGTAAACCCGGGACAGGGGGGAGATACGCAGTATTTT.

The chain uses TRBV28 and TRBJ2-3; 7 bases line up with TRBD2. The CDR3 consists of 16 residues. J lost 4 bases, V lost 4 bases, and 11 bases had no gene match. CDR1 MDHEN and CDR2 SYDVKM come from the germline V gene. CDR3 sequence (DNA): TGTGCCAGCAGTTACCCTCCTAGCGGAACCTCAGATACGCAGTATTTT. Encoded protein: CASSYPPSGTSDTQYF.

V usage is TRBV4-2 and J usage is TRBJ1-4; the match to TRBD1 covers 9 bases. Trimming cost V 3 bases and J 0 bases; bases outside gene matches: 2. The CDR3 covers 16 residues. Germline loops: CDR1 LGHNA, CDR2 YNFKEQ. CDR3 residues: CASSQRTGATNEKLFF. As DNA, the CDR3 is TGTGCCAGCAGCCAGCGGACAGGGGCAACTAATGAAAAACTGTTTTTT.

The chain carries TRBV6-6 and TRBJ1-6, with a weak D call TRBD1 (6 bases). Trimming cost V 0 bases and J 9 bases, with 15 bases left between them. The CDR3 runs to 16 residues. Germline V gene lookup returns CDR1 MNHNY and CDR2 SVGAGI (reference sequence). The CDR3 sequence is CASSYSKGDMGSPLHF. CDR3 bases: TGTGCCAGCAGTTACTCGAAAGGGGACATGGGTTCACCCCTCCACTTT.

The rearrangement joins TRBV4-1 to TRBJ1-5, with 8 bases matching TRBD1. Trimming removed 4 bases from V and 8 bases from J; junction bases left unmatched: 4. The germline V gene encodes CDR1 MGHRA and CDR2 YSYEKL. The CDR3 loop spans 13 amino acids. DNA of the CDR3: TGCGCCAGCAGCCTGACAGGGGTTGAGCCCCAGCATTTT. Residues: CASSLTGVEPQHF.

CDR3 nucleotides: TGCGCCAGCAGTTATTGGACAGGGGATGAGCAGTTCTTC. It translates to CASSYWTGDEQFF. The rearrangement joins TRBV10-2 to TRBJ2-1; TRBD1 agrees at 9 bases. This CDR3 contains 13 residues. The ends lost 5 bases at V and 8 bases at J; junction bases unmatched: 4. Germline V gives CDR1 WSHSY, CDR2 SAAADI.

This chain links TRBV6-1 with TRBJ1-5; TRBD1 might be the D (5 bases). Germline values: CDR1 MNHNS, CDR2 SASEGT. The CDR3 extends over 15 amino acids. Trimming cost V 6 bases and J 2 bases, with 14 bases left between them. The CDR3 protein is CASSAMGLRNQPQHF. For the CDR3, the DNA is TGTGCCAGCAGCGCCATGGGGCTACGCAATCAGCCCCAGCATTTT.

The chain has TRBV9 and TRBJ2-1; weak D call: TRBD2 (6 bases). The CDR3 is 14 amino acids. Germline V gene data show CDR1 as SGDLS and CDR2 as YYNGEE. Trimming cost V 2 bases and J 6 bases, with 12 bases left between them. The CDR3 DNA follows: TGTGCCAGCAGCGTGGGGGGTGGCACCAATGAGCAGTTCTTC. Its protein product is CASSVGGGTNEQFF.

V usage is TRBV6-6 and J usage is TRBJ1-1; D is unresolved. CDR1 and CDR2 from the germline V gene are MNHNY and SVGAGI (reference sequence). Trimming shortened V by 2 bases and J by 4 bases, and 8 bases separated the two germline ends. CDR3 length: 13 amino acids. The CDR3 loop is CASSYRESTEAFF. The CDR3 DNA sequence: TGTGCCAGCAGTTACCGGGAGAGCACTGAAGCTTTCTTT.

The V gene is TRBV11-2, the J gene TRBJ2-7; 8 bases are a match to TRBD1. Losses at the gene ends were 5 bases for V and 2 bases for J; bases not matched to a gene: 8. Germline CDR1 reads SGHAT; CDR2 reads FQNNGV. CDR3 size: 15 residues. For the CDR3, the DNA is TGTGCCAGCAGCACCCGTAGACAGGGGACCTACGAGCAGTACTTC. Protein sequence: CASSTRRQGTYEQYF.

The V and J genes are TRBV29-1 and TRBJ2-5, with D perhaps matching TRBD2 (7 bases). The CDR3 is 11 amino acids. V was cut by 7 bases and J by 5 bases, with 11 bases left in between. CDR1 is SQVTM and CDR2 is ANQGSEA in the germline V gene. DNA for the CDR3: TGCAGCGGGGGGGGCCCGGAGACCCAGTACTTC. Translated: CSGGGPETQYF.

The chain recombines TRBV28 with TRBJ1-5; D possibly corresponds to TRBD1 (5 bases). Trimming took off 2 bases at V and 3 bases at J, with 8 bases between the two ends. Germline V gives CDR1 MDHEN, CDR2 SYDVKM. This CDR3 is 14 amino acids long. CDR3 coding DNA: TGTGCCAGCAGTTTAAAGGGGCTCAATCAGCCCCAGCATTTT. It specifies CASSLKGLNQPQHF.

This sequence joins TRBV6-1 and TRBJ2-7; 7 positions match TRBD1. V shed 0 bases, J shed 4 bases, and the junction held 6 bases outside the gene matches. The CDR3 has 15 amino acids. Per the germline V gene, CDR1 is MNHNS and CDR2 is SASEGT. CDR3 sequence (DNA): TGTGCCAGCAGTGAAGCGTGGGGACAGCTTTACGAGCAGTACTTC. Protein sequence: CASSEAWGQLYEQYF.

V is TRBV29-1 and J is TRBJ2-1; TRBD2 might be the D (5 bases). The CDR3 contains 13 residues. Trimming left V 6 bases short and J 10 bases short, with 19 bases between. Per germline, CDR1 SQVTM and CDR2 ANQGSEA. The DNA of the CDR3 is TGCAGCGTCGGAGGAGCGACTGATCGGGAGCAGTTCTTC. It translates to CSVGGATDREQFF.

This chain joins TRBV5-4 and TRBJ1-2, with 7 bases aligning to TRBD1. Germline V gene sequence: CDR1 SGHNT, CDR2 YYREEE (reference sequence). V was clipped by 1 base and J by 8 bases; unmatched bases: 11. The CDR3 consists of 15 residues. The CDR3, as DNA: TGTGCCAGCAGCTTGCCTCCGAGGGGGCCGAACGGCTACACCTTC. Protein sequence: CASSLPPRGPNGYTF.

The rearrangement links TRBV4-3 to TRBJ1-1, with no clear D. This CDR3 has 15 amino acids. Germline-derived CDR1 and CDR2 are LGHNA and YSLEER. The V end was cut by 1 base, the J end by 10 bases, with 19 bases between. CDR3 nucleotides: TGCGCCAGCAGCCAAGGACGGAGCGGAGGCCTAGCAGCTTTCTTT. Translation: CASSQGRSGGLAAFF.

The V gene is TRBV5-4, the J gene TRBJ2-5; D is ambiguous. The CDR3 covers 12 residues. The ends were cut back, 0 bases at V and 5 bases at J, with 5 bases in the middle. The germline CDR1 and CDR2 sequences are SGHNT and YYREEE (reference sequence). DNA of the CDR3: TGTGCCAGCAGCTTGGTCCGGGAGACCCAGTACTTC. Its protein product is CASSLVRETQYF.

The V and J genes are TRBV19 and TRBJ2-2, with a possible D match to TRBD2 (7 bases). The CDR3 loop spans 13 amino acids. Per germline, CDR1 LNHDA and CDR2 SQIVND (reference sequence). Trimming took off 11 bases at V and 7 bases at J, with 17 bases between the two ends. CDR3 residues: CAVRGAWGGELFF. CDR3 DNA: TGTGCCGTTCGGGGGGCCTGGGGCGGGGAGCTGTTTTTT. The variable domain in full, with the rest retrieved from reference TRBV19 and TRBJ2-2, is DGGITQSPKYLFRKEGQNVTLSCEQNLNHDAMYWYRQDPGQGLRLIYYSQIVNDFQKGDIAEGYSVSREKKESFPLTVTSAQKNPTAFYLCAVRGAWGGELFFGEGSRLTVL.

CDR3 amino acids: CASSYTGLPQETQYF. In DNA form, the CDR3 reads TGTGCCAGCAGTTATACGGGACTCCCTCAAGAGACCCAGTACTTC. This rearrangement joins TRBV6-5 to TRBJ2-5, with TRBD2 as a possible D gene (6 bases). Germline CDR1 and CDR2: MNHEY and SVGAGI. V lost 3 bases and J lost 2, with 13 bases in between. CDR3 length equals 15 residues.

The chain recombines TRBV7-2 with TRBJ1-4; D not certain. Trimming shortened V by 5 bases and J by 7 bases, and 8 bases separated the two germline ends. This CDR3 is built from 12 residues. Germline V gene sequence: CDR1 SGHTA, CDR2 FQGNSA. In nucleotides, the CDR3 is TGTGCCAGCAGCCCAGAGGGTGAAAAACTGTTTTTT. It is translated as CASSPEGEKLFF.

The V gene is TRBV4-1, the J gene TRBJ2-2, with D possibly TRBD1 on 5 matching bases. The germline V gene has CDR1 MGHRA and CDR2 YSYEKL. Trimming left V 1 base short and J 6 bases short, with 12 bases between. The CDR3 is made up of 15 amino acids. The CDR3 protein is CASSQAYLGAGELFF. CDR3 nucleotide sequence: TGCGCCAGCAGCCAAGCTTATTTAGGGGCCGGGGAGCTGTTTTTT.

The V call is TRBV19, the J call TRBJ1-3; no definite D call. Germline lookup yields CDR1 LNHDA and CDR2 SQIVND (reference sequence). The ends were cut back, 8 bases at V and 0 bases at J, with 14 bases in the middle. The CDR3 covers 15 residues. CDR3 in amino acids: CASAKTSFSGNTIYF. The CDR3 nucleotides read TGTGCCAGTGCCAAAACAAGTTTCTCTGGAAACACCATATATTTT.

The chain combines TRBV4-1 with TRBJ1-5; 9 positions agree with TRBD1. With V trimmed by 3 bases and J by 6 bases, 9 bases remained unmatched. The germline V gene has CDR1 MGHRA and CDR2 YSYEKL. The CDR3 sequence is 16 residues long. The CDR3 coding sequence is TGCGCCAGCAGCCAGTCTGAGGACAGGGGAACTCAGCCCCAGCATTTT. Translated: CASSQSEDRGTQPQHF.

The rearrangement links TRBV19 to TRBJ1-1, with 9 positions matching TRBD1. Germline V lookup: CDR1 LNHDA, CDR2 SQIVND (reference sequence). V lost 6 bases to trimming and J lost 11 bases; unmatched junction nucleotides: 19. The CDR3 runs to 16 residues. The CDR3 loop reads CASSVYRGQGTVRAFF. The DNA of the CDR3 is TGTGCCAGTAGCGTATATAGGGGACAGGGTACGGTGCGGGCTTTCTTT.